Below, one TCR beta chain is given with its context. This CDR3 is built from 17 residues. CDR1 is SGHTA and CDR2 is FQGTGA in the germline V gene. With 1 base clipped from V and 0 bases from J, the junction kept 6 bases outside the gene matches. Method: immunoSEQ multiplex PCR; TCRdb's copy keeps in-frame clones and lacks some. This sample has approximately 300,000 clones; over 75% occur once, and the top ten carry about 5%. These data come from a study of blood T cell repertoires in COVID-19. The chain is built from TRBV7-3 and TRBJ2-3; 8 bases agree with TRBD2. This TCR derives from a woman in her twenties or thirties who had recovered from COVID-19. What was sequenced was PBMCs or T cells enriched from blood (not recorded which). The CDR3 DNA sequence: TGTGCCAGCAGCTTAAGGGCTAGCGGGTTAAGCACAGATACGCAGTATTTT. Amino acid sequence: CASSLRASGLSTDTQYF.